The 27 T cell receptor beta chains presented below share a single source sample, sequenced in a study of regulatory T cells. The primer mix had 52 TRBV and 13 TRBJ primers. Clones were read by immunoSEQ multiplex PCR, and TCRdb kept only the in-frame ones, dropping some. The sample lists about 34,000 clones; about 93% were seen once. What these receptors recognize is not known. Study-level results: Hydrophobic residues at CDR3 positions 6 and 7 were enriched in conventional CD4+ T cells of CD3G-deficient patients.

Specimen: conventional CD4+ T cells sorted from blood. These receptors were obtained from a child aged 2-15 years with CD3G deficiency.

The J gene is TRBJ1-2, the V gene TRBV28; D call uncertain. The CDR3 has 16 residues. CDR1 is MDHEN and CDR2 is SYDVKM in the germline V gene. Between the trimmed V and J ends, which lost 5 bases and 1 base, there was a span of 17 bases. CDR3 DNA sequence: TGTGCCAGCAGTCCCCCGAGTCTCCCCATTAACTATGGCTACACCTTC. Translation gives CASSPPSLPINYGYTF.

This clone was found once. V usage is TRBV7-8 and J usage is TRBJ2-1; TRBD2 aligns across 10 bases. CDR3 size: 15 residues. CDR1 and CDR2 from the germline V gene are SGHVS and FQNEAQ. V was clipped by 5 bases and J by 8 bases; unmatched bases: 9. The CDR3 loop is CASSVRLAGWHEQFF. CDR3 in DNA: TGTGCCAGCAGCGTCCGACTAGCGGGTTGGCATGAGCAGTTCTTC.

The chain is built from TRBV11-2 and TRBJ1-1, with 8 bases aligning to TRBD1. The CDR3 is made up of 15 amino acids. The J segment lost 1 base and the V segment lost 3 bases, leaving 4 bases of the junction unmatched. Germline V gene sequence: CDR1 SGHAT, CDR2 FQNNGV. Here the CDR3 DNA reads TGTGCCAGCAGCTTCGGACAGGGAGCGAACACTGAAGCTTTCTTT. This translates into CASSFGQGANTEAFF.

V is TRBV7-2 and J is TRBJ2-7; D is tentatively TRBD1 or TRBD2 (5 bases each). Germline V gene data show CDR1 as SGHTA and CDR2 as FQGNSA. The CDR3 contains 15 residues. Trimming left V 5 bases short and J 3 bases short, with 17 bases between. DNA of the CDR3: TGTGCCAGCAGCCGCCGGGGCCAGGGTGGCTACGAGCAGTACTTC. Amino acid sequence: CASSRRGQGGYEQYF.

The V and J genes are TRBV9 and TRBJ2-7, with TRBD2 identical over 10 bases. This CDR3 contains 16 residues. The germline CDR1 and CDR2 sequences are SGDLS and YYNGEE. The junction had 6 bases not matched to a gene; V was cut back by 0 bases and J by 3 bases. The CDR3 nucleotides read TGTGCCAGCAGCGTAGCTACTAGCGGGACTCACTACGAGCAGTACTTC. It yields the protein CASSVATSGTHYEQYF.

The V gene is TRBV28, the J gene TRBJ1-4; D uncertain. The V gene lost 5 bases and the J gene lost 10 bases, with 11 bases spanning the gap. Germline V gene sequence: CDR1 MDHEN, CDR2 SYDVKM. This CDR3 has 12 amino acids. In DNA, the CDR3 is TGTGCCAGCAGTCGAGGGTGGGGAAAACTGTTTTTT. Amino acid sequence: CASSRGWGKLFF.

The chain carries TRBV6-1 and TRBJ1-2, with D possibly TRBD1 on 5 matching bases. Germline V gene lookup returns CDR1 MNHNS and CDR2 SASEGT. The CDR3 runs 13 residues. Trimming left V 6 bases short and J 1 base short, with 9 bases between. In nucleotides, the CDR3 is TGTGCCAGCAGGACAGCCATTAACTATGGCTACACCTTC. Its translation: CASRTAINYGYTF.

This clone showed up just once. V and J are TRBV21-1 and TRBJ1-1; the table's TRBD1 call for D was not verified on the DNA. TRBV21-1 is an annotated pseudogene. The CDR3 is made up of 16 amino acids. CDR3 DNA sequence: TGTGCCAGCAGCAAAACAGACAGGGCCGTGAACACTGAAGCTTTCTTT. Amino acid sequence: CASSKTDRAVNTEAFF.

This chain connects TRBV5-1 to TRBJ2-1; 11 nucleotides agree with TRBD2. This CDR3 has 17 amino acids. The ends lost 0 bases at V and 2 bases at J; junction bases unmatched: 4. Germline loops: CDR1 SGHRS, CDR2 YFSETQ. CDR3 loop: CASSLGIAGGTYNEQFF. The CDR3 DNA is TGCGCCAGCAGCTTGGGGATAGCGGGAGGGACCTACAATGAGCAGTTCTTC.

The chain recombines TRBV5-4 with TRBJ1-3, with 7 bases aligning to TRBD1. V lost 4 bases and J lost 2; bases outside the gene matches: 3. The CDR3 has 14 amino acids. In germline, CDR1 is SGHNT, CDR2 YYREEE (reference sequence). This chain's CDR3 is CASSQRGPGNTIYF. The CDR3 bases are TGTGCCAGCAGCCAAAGGGGGCCTGGAAACACCATATATTTT.

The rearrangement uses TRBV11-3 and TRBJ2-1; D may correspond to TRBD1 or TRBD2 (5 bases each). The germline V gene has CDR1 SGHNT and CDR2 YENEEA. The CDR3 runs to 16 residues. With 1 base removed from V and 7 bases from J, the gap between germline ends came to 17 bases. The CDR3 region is CASSLVSVQGDNEQFF. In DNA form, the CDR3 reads TGTGCCAGCAGCTTAGTTTCGGTCCAGGGAGATAATGAGCAGTTCTTC. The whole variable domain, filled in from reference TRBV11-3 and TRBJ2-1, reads EAGVVQSPRYKIIEKKQPVAFWCNPISGHNTLYWYLQNLGQGPELLIRYENEEAVDDSQLPKDRFSAERLKGVDSTLKIQPAELGDSAVYLCASSLVSVQGDNEQFFGPGTRLTVL.

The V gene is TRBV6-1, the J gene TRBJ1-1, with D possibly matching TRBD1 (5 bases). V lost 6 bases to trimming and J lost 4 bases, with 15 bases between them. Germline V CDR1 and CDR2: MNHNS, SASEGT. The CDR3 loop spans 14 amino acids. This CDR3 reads CASREGLMITEAFF. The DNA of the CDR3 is TGTGCCAGCAGGGAGGGACTTATGATCACTGAAGCTTTCTTT.

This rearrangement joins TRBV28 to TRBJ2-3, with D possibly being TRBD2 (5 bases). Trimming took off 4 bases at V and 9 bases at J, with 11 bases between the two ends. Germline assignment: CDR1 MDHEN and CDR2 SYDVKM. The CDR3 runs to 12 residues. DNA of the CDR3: TGTGCCAGCAGTTCGGTTGGCGGGACGCAGTATTTT. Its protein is CASSSVGGTQYF.

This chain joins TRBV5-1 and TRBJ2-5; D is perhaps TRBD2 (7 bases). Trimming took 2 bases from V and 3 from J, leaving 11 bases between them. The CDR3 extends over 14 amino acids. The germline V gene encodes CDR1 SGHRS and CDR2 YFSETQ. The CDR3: CASSFGGLKETQYF. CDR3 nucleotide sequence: TGCGCCAGCAGCTTCGGGGGGCTTAAAGAGACCCAGTACTTC.

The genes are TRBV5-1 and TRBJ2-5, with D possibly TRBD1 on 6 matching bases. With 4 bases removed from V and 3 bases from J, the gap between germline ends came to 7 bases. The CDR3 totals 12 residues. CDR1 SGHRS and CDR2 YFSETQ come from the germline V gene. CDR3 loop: CASSGDKETQYF. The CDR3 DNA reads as TGCGCCAGCAGCGGGGACAAAGAGACCCAGTACTTC.

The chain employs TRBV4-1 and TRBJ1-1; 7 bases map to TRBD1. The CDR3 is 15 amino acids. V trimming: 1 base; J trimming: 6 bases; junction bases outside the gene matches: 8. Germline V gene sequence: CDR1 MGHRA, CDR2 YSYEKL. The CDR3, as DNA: TGCGCCAGCAGCCAAGCCGGGGAGGGGGCGGCTGAAGCTTTCTTT. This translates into CASSQAGEGAAEAFF.

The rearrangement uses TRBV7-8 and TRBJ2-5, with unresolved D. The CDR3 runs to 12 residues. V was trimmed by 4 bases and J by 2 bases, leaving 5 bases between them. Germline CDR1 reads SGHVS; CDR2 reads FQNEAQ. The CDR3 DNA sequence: TGTGCCAGCAGCTACGGGCAAGAGACCCAGTACTTC. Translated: CASSYGQETQYF. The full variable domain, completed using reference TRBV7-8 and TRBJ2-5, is GAGVSQSPRYKVAKRGQDVALRCDPISGHVSLFWYQQALGQGPEFLTYFQNEAQLDKSGLPSDRFFAERPEGSVSTLKIQRTQQEDSAVYLCASSYGQETQYFGPGTRLLVL.

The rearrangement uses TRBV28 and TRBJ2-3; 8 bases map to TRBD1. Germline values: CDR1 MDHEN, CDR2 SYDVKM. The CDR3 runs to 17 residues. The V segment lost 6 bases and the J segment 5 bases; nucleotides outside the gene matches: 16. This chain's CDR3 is CASSLRTGRSGRDTQYF. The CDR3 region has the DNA TGTGCCAGCAGCCTTAGGACAGGGAGGAGTGGTAGAGATACGCAGTATTTT.

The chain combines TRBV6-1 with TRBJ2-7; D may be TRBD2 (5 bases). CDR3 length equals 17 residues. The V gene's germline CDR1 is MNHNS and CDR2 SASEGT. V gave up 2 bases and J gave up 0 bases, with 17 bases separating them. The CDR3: CASSEYLWTPHSYEQYF. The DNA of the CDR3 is TGTGCCAGCAGTGAATATTTGTGGACTCCTCACTCCTACGAGCAGTACTTC.

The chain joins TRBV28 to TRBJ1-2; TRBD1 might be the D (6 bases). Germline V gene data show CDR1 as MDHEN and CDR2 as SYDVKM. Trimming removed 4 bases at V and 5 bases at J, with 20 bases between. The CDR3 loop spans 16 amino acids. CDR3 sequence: CASSSSSTGRIYGYTF. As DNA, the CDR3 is TGTGCCAGCAGTTCCTCCTCGACAGGACGAATATATGGCTACACCTTC.

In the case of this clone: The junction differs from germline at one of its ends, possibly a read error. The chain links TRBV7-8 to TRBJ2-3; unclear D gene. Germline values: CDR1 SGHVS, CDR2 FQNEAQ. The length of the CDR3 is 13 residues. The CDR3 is CASSLGRTDTQYF. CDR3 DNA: TGTGCCAGCAGTTTAGGACGCACAGATACGCAGTATTTT.

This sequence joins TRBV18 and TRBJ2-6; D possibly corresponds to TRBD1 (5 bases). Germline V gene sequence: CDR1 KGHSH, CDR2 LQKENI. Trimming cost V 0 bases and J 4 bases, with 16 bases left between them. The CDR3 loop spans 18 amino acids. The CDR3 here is CASSPPARATRGANVLTF. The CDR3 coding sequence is TGTGCCAGCTCACCACCGGCCAGGGCCACAAGAGGGGCCAACGTCCTGACTTTC.

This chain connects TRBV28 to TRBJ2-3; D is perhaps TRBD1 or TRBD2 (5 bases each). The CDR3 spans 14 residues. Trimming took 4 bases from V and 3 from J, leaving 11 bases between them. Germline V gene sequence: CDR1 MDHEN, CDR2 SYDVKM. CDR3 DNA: TGTGCCAGCAGTTCCGGGACCTCAACAGATACGCAGTATTTT. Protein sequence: CASSSGTSTDTQYF. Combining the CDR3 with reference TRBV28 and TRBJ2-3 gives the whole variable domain DVKVTQSSRYLVKRTGEKVFLECVQDMDHENMFWYRQDPGLGLRLIYFSYDVKMKEKGDIPEGYSVSREKKERFSLILESASTNQTSMYLCASSSGTSTDTQYFGPGTRLTVL.

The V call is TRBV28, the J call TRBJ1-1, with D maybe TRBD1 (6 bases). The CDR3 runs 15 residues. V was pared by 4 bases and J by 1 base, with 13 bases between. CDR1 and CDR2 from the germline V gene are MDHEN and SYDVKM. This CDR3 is CASSSTGISNTEAFF. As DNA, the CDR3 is TGTGCCAGCAGTTCCACAGGGATATCGAACACTGAAGCTTTCTTT.

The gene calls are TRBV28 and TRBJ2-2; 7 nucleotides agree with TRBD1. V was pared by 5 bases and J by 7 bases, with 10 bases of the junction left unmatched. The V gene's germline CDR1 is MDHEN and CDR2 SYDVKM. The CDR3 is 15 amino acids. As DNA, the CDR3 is TGTGCCAGCAGTCCCCCGACAGGGTTCGGCGGGGAGCTGTTTTTT. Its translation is CASSPPTGFGGELFF.

The CDR3 sequence is CASSGPGGTTNEKLFF. The CDR3 DNA reads as TGTGCCAGCAGTGGACCCGGGGGCACAACTAATGAAAAACTGTTTTTT. This sequence joins TRBV6-1 and TRBJ1-4; D possibly corresponds to TRBD1 (6 bases). CDR3 length: 16 residues. Germline V gene lookup returns CDR1 MNHNS and CDR2 SASEGT. Trimming stripped 4 bases from V and 0 bases from J, with 12 bases between.

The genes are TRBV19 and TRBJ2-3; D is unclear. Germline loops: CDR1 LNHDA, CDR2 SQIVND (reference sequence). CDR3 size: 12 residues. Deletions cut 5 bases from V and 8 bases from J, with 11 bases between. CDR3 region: CASSSQRGTQYF. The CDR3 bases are TGTGCCAGTAGTTCCCAGCGAGGTACGCAGTATTTT.